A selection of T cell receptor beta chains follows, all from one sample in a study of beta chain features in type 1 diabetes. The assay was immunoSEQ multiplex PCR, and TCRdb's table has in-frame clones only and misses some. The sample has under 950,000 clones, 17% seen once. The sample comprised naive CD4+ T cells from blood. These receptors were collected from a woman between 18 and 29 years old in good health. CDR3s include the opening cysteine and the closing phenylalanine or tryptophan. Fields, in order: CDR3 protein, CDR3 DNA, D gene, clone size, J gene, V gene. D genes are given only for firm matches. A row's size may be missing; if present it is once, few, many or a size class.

CDR3 protein: CASSPGTSTEQYF
CDR3 DNA: TGTGCCAGCAGCCCCGGGACTAGCACCGAGCAGTACTTC
D gene: TRBD2
clone size: few
J gene: TRBJ2-7
V gene: TRBV5-6

CDR3 protein: CAISPSGGYEQYF
CDR3 DNA: TGTGCCATTAGCCCAAGCGGGGGCTACGAGCAGTACTTC
D gene: TRBD2
clone size: NA
J gene: TRBJ2-7
V gene: TRBV10-3

CDR3 protein: CASSPRRQGDTGELFF
CDR3 DNA: TGTGCCAGCTCACCACGCCGGCAGGGTGACACCGGGGAGCTGTTTTTT
D gene: NA
clone size: NA
J gene: TRBJ2-2
V gene: TRBV18

CDR3 protein: CASSLDVGGGPQFF
CDR3 DNA: TGTGCCAGCAGCTTAGACGTGGGGGGAGGGCCTCAGTTCTTC
D gene: TRBD2
clone size: NA
J gene: TRBJ2-1
V gene: TRBV11-2

CDR3 protein: CASRAGTGSVTEAFF
CDR3 DNA: TGTGCCAGCCGAGCCGGGACAGGATCGGTCACTGAAGCTTTCTTT
D gene: TRBD1
clone size: NA
J gene: TRBJ1-1
V gene: TRBV27

CDR3 protein: CASSIRPVQSYNEQFF
CDR3 DNA: TGCGCCAGCAGCATCCGACCCGTCCAGTCCTACAATGAGCAGTTCTTC
D gene: NA
clone size: NA
J gene: TRBJ2-1
V gene: TRBV5-1

CDR3 protein: CASSLATGSGYEQYF
CDR3 DNA: TGTGCCAGCAGCTTAGCGACAGGTAGCGGGTACGAGCAGTACTTC
D gene: NA
clone size: few
J gene: TRBJ2-7
V gene: TRBV11-2

CDR3 protein: CASSEGANQPQHF
CDR3 DNA: TGTGCCAGCAGTGAGGGGGCAAATCAGCCCCAGCATTTT
D gene: NA
clone size: NA
J gene: TRBJ1-5
V gene: TRBV6-1

CDR3 protein: CASSLSGTGWVIEQYF
CDR3 DNA: TGTGCCAGCAGCCTCTCCGGGACAGGGTGGGTTATCGAGCAGTACTTC
D gene: TRBD1
clone size: few
J gene: TRBJ2-7
V gene: TRBV7-2

CDR3 protein: CASSLSSREQYF
CDR3 DNA: TGTGCCAGCAGCTTGTCCTCGAGAGAGCAGTACTTC
D gene: NA
clone size: few
J gene: TRBJ2-7
V gene: TRBV11-2

CDR3 protein: CATRQGTYSGNTIYF
CDR3 DNA: TGTGCCACCCGGCAGGGGACTTACTCTGGAAACACCATATATTTT
D gene: NA
clone size: few
J gene: TRBJ1-3
V gene: TRBV7-9

CDR3 protein: CASSIDRDPTYGYTF
CDR3 DNA: TGTGCCAGTTCTATTGACAGGGATCCTACCTATGGCTACACCTTC
D gene: TRBD1
clone size: NA
J gene: TRBJ1-2
V gene: TRBV19

CDR3 protein: CASQHSRGAYNEQFF
CDR3 DNA: TGTGCTAGCCAACACTCTAGGGGAGCATACAATGAGCAGTTCTTC
D gene: NA
clone size: few
J gene: TRBJ2-1
V gene: TRBV12-5

CDR3 protein: CASSTDTGELFF
CDR3 DNA: TGTGCCAGCAGTACCGATACCGGGGAGCTGTTTTTT
D gene: NA
clone size: few
J gene: TRBJ2-2
V gene: TRBV28

CDR3 protein: CASRPPGGRYNEQFF
CDR3 DNA: TGTGCCAGCAGACCTCCTGGCGGGAGGTACAATGAGCAGTTCTTC
D gene: TRBD2
clone size: NA
J gene: TRBJ2-1
V gene: TRBV6-6

CDR3 protein: CASSLVRRAARETQYF
CDR3 DNA: TGTGCCAGCAGCTTAGTAAGGAGGGCAGCTAGGGAGACCCAGTACTTC
D gene: NA
clone size: NA
J gene: TRBJ2-5
V gene: TRBV11-2

CDR3 protein: CASSPRGADTQYF
CDR3 DNA: TGTGCCAGCAGCCCACGCGGGGCAGATACGCAGTATTTT
D gene: NA
clone size: few
J gene: TRBJ2-3
V gene: TRBV7-2

CDR3 protein: CASTGGTTYEQYF
CDR3 DNA: TGTGCCAGCACTGGCGGGACGACCTACGAGCAGTACTTC
D gene: NA
clone size: once
J gene: TRBJ2-7
V gene: TRBV6-1

CDR3 protein: CASRRQGLNTEAFF
CDR3 DNA: TGTGCCAGTAGGCGACAGGGATTGAACACTGAAGCTTTCTTT
D gene: TRBD1
clone size: NA
J gene: TRBJ1-1
V gene: TRBV19

CDR3 protein: CASSPGTSGKIEQYF
CDR3 DNA: TGTGCCAGCAGTCCCGGGACTAGCGGGAAGATTGAGCAGTACTTC
D gene: TRBD2
clone size: few
J gene: TRBJ2-7
V gene: TRBV6-1

CDR3 protein: CASSSSGTSEAFF
CDR3 DNA: TGTGCCAGCAGCTCGTCGGGGACAAGTGAAGCTTTCTTT
D gene: NA
clone size: NA
J gene: TRBJ1-1
V gene: TRBV11-3

CDR3 protein: CASSWRQGDIQYF
CDR3 DNA: TGTGCCAGCAGCTGGAGACAGGGTGACATTCAGTACTTC
D gene: TRBD1
clone size: few
J gene: TRBJ2-4
V gene: TRBV11-2

CDR3 protein: CASSRHQDTGELFF
CDR3 DNA: TGTGCCAGTAGCCGTCACCAGGACACCGGGGAGCTGTTTTTT
D gene: NA
clone size: NA
J gene: TRBJ2-2
V gene: TRBV19

CDR3 protein: CASRKQGSEQYF
CDR3 DNA: TGTGCCAGCAGGAAACAGGGAAGCGAGCAGTACTTC
D gene: NA
clone size: few
J gene: TRBJ2-7
V gene: TRBV2

CDR3 protein: CASSYRSGIQYF
CDR3 DNA: TGTGCCAGCAGTTACAGGTCCGGGATCCAGTACTTC
D gene: NA
clone size: few
J gene: TRBJ2-5
V gene: TRBV6-5

CDR3 protein: CASSRNDRGLAGEVGELFF
CDR3 DNA: TGTGCCAGCAGCCGCAACGACAGGGGGCTAGCGGGAGAGGTCGGGGAGCTGTTTTTT
D gene: NA
clone size: few
J gene: TRBJ2-2
V gene: TRBV5-4

CDR3 protein: CSASGSNEQYF
CDR3 DNA: TGCAGTGCTAGCGGGTCTAACGAGCAGTACTTC
D gene: NA
clone size: NA
J gene: TRBJ2-7
V gene: TRBV20-1

CDR3 protein: CAIRNQEAGELFF
CDR3 DNA: TGTGCCATCAGGAATCAAGAGGCCGGGGAGCTGTTTTTT
D gene: NA
clone size: many
J gene: TRBJ2-2
V gene: TRBV10-3

CDR3 protein: CASPIKRDVNTGELFF
CDR3 DNA: TGCGCCAGCCCGATAAAGCGGGATGTTAACACCGGGGAGCTGTTTTTT
D gene: TRBD2
clone size: NA
J gene: TRBJ2-2
V gene: TRBV5-1

CDR3 protein: CASRKRDSSYNEQFF
CDR3 DNA: TGTGCCAGCCGTAAGCGGGATAGCTCCTACAATGAGCAGTTCTTC
D gene: TRBD2
clone size: few
J gene: TRBJ2-1
V gene: TRBV6-5

CDR3 protein: CASSLGQGAYNEQFF
CDR3 DNA: TGCGCCAGCAGCTTGGGTCAGGGGGCCTACAATGAGCAGTTCTTC
D gene: TRBD1
clone size: NA
J gene: TRBJ2-1
V gene: TRBV5-1

CDR3 protein: CASSLRSGSTDTQYF
CDR3 DNA: TGTGCCAGCAGCTTACGTTCAGGGAGCACAGATACGCAGTATTTT
D gene: NA
clone size: NA
J gene: TRBJ2-3
V gene: TRBV7-6

CDR3 protein: CSVGGQVRQYF
CDR3 DNA: TGCAGCGTCGGTGGACAGGTGAGGCAGTATTTT
D gene: TRBD1
clone size: few
J gene: TRBJ2-3
V gene: TRBV29-1

CDR3 protein: CASSLNRGALSRELQYF
CDR3 DNA: TGTGCCAGCAGCCTCAATCGTGGCGCGCTCTCTCGCGAGTTGCAGTACTTC
D gene: NA
clone size: NA
J gene: TRBJ2-7
V gene: TRBV5-8

CDR3 protein: CASSRQEGHNEKLFF
CDR3 DNA: TGCGCCAGCAGCCGGCAGGAGGGACATAATGAAAAACTGTTTTTT
D gene: NA
clone size: few
J gene: TRBJ1-4
V gene: TRBV4-3

CDR3 protein: CASSTWTRPHEQYF
CDR3 DNA: TGTGCCAGCAGCACCTGGACCCGCCCCCACGAGCAGTACTTC
D gene: NA
clone size: few
J gene: TRBJ2-7
V gene: TRBV2

CDR3 protein: CASSTLAGGVNEQFF
CDR3 DNA: TGTGCCAGCAGCACACTAGCGGGAGGGGTCAATGAGCAGTTCTTC
D gene: TRBD2
clone size: few
J gene: TRBJ2-1
V gene: TRBV2

CDR3 protein: CASSPTKQGANEQYF
CDR3 DNA: TGTGCCAGCAGCCCAACCAAACAGGGGGCGAACGAGCAGTACTTC
D gene: TRBD1
clone size: NA
J gene: TRBJ2-7
V gene: TRBV5-4

CDR3 protein: CASSQDGVRNTIYF
CDR3 DNA: TGTGCCAGCAGCCAAGATGGGGTCCGGAACACCATATATTTT
D gene: NA
clone size: NA
J gene: TRBJ1-3
V gene: TRBV4-2

CDR3 protein: CASSAWDRADTEAFF
CDR3 DNA: TGCGCCAGCAGCGCTTGGGACAGGGCTGACACTGAAGCTTTCTTT
D gene: TRBD1
clone size: few
J gene: TRBJ1-1
V gene: TRBV5-1

CDR3 protein: CASSLGGTDTQYF
CDR3 DNA: TGTGCCAGCAGCTTAGGAGGCACAGATACGCAGTATTTT
D gene: NA
clone size: few
J gene: TRBJ2-3
V gene: TRBV7-9

CDR3 protein: CASSLGLSGRAGEQYF
CDR3 DNA: TGTGCCAGCAGTTTAGGGCTCAGCGGGAGGGCTGGCGAGCAGTACTTC
D gene: TRBD2
clone size: NA
J gene: TRBJ2-7
V gene: TRBV7-9

CDR3 protein: CASSRTGTAPQPQHF
CDR3 DNA: TGTGCCAGCAGTCGCACAGGAACAGCCCCCCAGCCCCAGCATTTT
D gene: NA
clone size: NA
J gene: TRBJ1-5
V gene: TRBV2

CDR3 protein: CASSPNSEGIEQYF
CDR3 DNA: TGTGCCAGCTCACCCAATTCTGAGGGAATCGAGCAGTACTTC
D gene: NA
clone size: NA
J gene: TRBJ2-7
V gene: TRBV18

CDR3 protein: CAISETGQQNTGELFF
CDR3 DNA: TGTGCCATCAGTGAGACGGGACAGCAAAACACCGGGGAGCTGTTTTTT
D gene: TRBD1
clone size: once
J gene: TRBJ2-2
V gene: TRBV10-3

CDR3 protein: CASSNPKRVGGNTQYF
CDR3 DNA: TGTGCCAGTAGTAACCCCAAACGGGTGGGAGGGAATACGCAGTATTTT
D gene: TRBD2
clone size: NA
J gene: TRBJ2-3
V gene: TRBV19

CDR3 protein: CASSRRQGSEQYF
CDR3 DNA: TGTGCCAGCAGCCGGAGACAGGGGAGCGAGCAGTACTTC
D gene: TRBD1
clone size: few
J gene: TRBJ2-7
V gene: TRBV7-2

CDR3 protein: CASSYAGARSYEQYF
CDR3 DNA: TGTGCCAGCAGTTACGCGGGGGCGCGGTCCTACGAGCAGTACTTC
D gene: NA
clone size: few
J gene: TRBJ2-7
V gene: TRBV6-5

CDR3 protein: CASSPPKAQRLSEQFF
CDR3 DNA: TGTGCCAGCTCACCACCAAAAGCACAGCGCCTTTCTGAGCAGTTCTTC
D gene: NA
clone size: once
J gene: TRBJ2-1
V gene: TRBV18

CDR3 protein: CASSVTGTGNEKLFF
CDR3 DNA: TGTGCCAGCAGCGTTACCGGGACAGGTAATGAAAAACTGTTTTTT
D gene: TRBD1
clone size: NA
J gene: TRBJ1-4
V gene: TRBV9

CDR3 protein: CAISAYREQFF
CDR3 DNA: TGTGCCATCAGTGCGTACAGGGAGCAGTTCTTC
D gene: NA
clone size: few
J gene: TRBJ2-1
V gene: TRBV10-3